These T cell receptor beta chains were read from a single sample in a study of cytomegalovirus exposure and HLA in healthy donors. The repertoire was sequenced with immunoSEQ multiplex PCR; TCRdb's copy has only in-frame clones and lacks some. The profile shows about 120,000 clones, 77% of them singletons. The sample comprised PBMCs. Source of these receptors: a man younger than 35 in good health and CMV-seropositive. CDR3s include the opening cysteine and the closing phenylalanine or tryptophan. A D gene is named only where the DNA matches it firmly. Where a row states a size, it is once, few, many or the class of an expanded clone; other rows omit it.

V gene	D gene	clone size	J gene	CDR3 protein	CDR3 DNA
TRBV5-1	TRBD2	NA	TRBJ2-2	CASKGLAENTGELFF	TGCGCCAGCAAGGGACTAGCGGAGAACACCGGGGAGCTGTTTTTT
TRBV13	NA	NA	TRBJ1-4	CASSFSRTTNEKLFF	TGTGCCAGCAGCTTTTCGAGAACAACTAATGAAAAACTGTTTTTT
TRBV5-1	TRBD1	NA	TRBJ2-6	CASTDRGLGANGLTF	TGCGCCAGCACCGACAGGGGGCTGGGGGCCAACGGCCTGACTTTC
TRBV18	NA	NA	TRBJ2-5	CASSPGIEETQYF	TGTGCCAGCTCACCCGGGATTGAAGAGACCCAGTACTTC
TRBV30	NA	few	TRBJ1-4	CAWSGQVREKLFF	TGTGCCTGGAGTGGACAGGTGCGAGAAAAACTGTTTTTT
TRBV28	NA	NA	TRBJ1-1	CASSSPTTGAFF	TGTGCCAGCAGTTCTCCCACGACAGGAGCTTTCTTT
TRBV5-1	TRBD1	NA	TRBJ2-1	CASSSTGQINEQFF	TGCGCCAGCAGCAGCACGGGACAGATCAATGAGCAGTTCTTC
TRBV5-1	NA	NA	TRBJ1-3	CASSLGTDFSSGNTIYF	TGCGCCAGCAGCTTGGGGACAGACTTTTCCTCTGGAAACACCATATATTTT
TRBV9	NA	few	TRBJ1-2	CASSVGSGPGANYGYTF	TGTGCCAGCAGCGTAGGTTCTGGTCCCGGAGCTAACTATGGCTACACCTTC
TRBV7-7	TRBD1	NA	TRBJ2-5	CASSPSNRGRETQYF	TGTGCTAGCAGTCCAAGTAACAGGGGGCGGGAGACCCAGTACTTC
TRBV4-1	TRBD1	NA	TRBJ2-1	CASSHSGGRYNEQFF	TGCGCCAGCAGCCACTCAGGGGGTCGGTACAATGAGCAGTTCTTC
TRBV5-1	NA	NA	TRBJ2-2	CASSLVTGPLPNTGELFF	TGCGCCAGCAGCTTGGTTACAGGGCCTTTACCGAACACCGGGGAGCTGTTTTTT
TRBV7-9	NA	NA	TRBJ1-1	CASSTHGDTEAFF	TGTGCCAGCAGCACCCACGGGGACACTGAAGCTTTCTTT
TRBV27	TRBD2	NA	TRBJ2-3	CASSPLAGGGDTQYF	TGTGCCAGCAGTCCTCTAGCGGGAGGAGGAGATACGCAGTATTTT
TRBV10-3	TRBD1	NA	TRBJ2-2	CAISESPGQGLDTNTGELFF	TGTGCCATCAGTGAGTCCCCGGGACAGGGTCTTGATACGAACACCGGGGAGCTGTTTTTT
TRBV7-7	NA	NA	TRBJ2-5	CASSPLGQSQETQYF	TGTGCTAGCAGCCCACTAGGACAGTCCCAAGAGACCCAGTACTTC
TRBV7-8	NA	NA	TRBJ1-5	CASSKQGTQPQHF	TGTGCCAGCAGCAAACAGGGTACTCAGCCCCAGCATTTT
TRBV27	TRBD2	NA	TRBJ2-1	CASREGLAGGYEQFF	TGTGCCAGCAGGGAGGGACTAGCGGGAGGCTATGAGCAGTTCTTC
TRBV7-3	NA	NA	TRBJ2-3	CASSFRGGTDTQYF	TGTGCCAGCAGCTTTAGGGGGGGAACAGATACGCAGTATTTT
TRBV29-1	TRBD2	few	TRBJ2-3	CSVNIAGGTDTQYF	TGCAGCGTTAACATAGCGGGGGGTACAGATACGCAGTATTTT
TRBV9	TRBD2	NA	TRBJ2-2	CASSVGLAGNTGELFF	TGTGCCAGCAGCGTAGGGCTAGCGGGAAACACCGGGGAGCTGTTTTTT
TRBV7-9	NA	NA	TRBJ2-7	CASSLETTSYEQYF	TGTGCCAGCAGCTTAGAAACGACTAGCTACGAGCAGTACTTC
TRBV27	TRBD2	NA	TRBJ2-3	CASSLAWREITTDTQYF	TGTGCCAGCAGTTTGGCCTGGCGGGAGATTACGACAGATACGCAGTATTTT
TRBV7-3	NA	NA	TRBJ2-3	CASSPGVSTDTQYF	TGTGCCAGCAGCCCGGGGGTTAGCACAGATACGCAGTATTTT
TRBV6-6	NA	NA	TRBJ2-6	CASSLSWSGANVLTF	TGTGCCAGCAGTCTTAGCTGGTCTGGGGCCAACGTCCTGACTTTC
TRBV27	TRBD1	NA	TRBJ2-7	CASSLSDRGLGEQYF	TGTGCCAGCAGTTTATCGGACAGGGGACTTGGCGAGCAGTACTTC
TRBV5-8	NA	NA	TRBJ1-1	CASSLRGLRTEAFF	TGTGCCAGCAGCTTACGAGGGTTACGAACTGAAGCTTTCTTT
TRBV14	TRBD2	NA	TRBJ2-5	CASSQVRSSGEQETQYF	TGTGCCAGCAGCCAAGTACGTTCTAGCGGAGAACAAGAGACCCAGTACTTC
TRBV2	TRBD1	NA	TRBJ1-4	CASSGTGMANEKLFF	TGTGCCAGCAGTGGGACAGGGATGGCTAATGAAAAACTGTTTTTT
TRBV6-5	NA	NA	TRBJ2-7	CATREGEGLYEQYF	TGTGCCACCAGGGAGGGGGAGGGGCTCTACGAGCAGTACTTC
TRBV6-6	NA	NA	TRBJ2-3	CASSYSYSTDTQYF	TGTGCCAGCAGTTACTCCTATTCCACAGATACGCAGTATTTT
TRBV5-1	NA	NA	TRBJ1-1	CASRLVGGDTEAFF	TGCGCCAGCAGATTGGTCGGAGGGGACACTGAAGCTTTCTTT
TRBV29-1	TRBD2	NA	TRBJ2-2	CSVAGTSGRSTGELFF	TGCAGCGTTGCCGGGACTAGCGGGAGAAGCACCGGGGAGCTGTTTTTT
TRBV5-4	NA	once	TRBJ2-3	CASSSTMTRSGRTDTQYF	TGTGCCAGCAGCTCGACAATGACTAGGAGCGGACGCACAGATACGCAGTATTTT
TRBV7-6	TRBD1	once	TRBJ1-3	CASSMLTGDSGNTIYF	TGTGCCAGCAGCATGTTGACAGGGGACTCTGGAAACACCATATATTTT
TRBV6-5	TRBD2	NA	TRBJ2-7	CASSPERGTYEQYF	TGTGCCAGCAGTCCCGAGCGGGGCACCTACGAGCAGTACTTC
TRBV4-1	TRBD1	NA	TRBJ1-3	CASSREDRGRNTIYF	TGCGCCAGCAGCCGAGAAGACAGGGGAAGAAACACCATATATTTT
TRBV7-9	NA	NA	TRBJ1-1	CASSHPGQPNTEAFF	TGTGCCAGCAGCCACCCCGGACAGCCGAACACTGAAGCTTTCTTT
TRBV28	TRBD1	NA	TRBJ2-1	CASSLTGAEQFF	TGTGCCAGCAGTTTAACAGGGGCTGAGCAGTTCTTC
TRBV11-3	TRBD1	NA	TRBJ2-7	CASSFGTGGSYEQYF	TGTGCCAGCAGCTTCGGGACAGGGGGATCCTACGAGCAGTACTTC